This is a list of T cell receptor beta chains from one sample in a study of beta chain features in type 1 diabetes. Generated by immunoSEQ multiplex PCR, the TCRdb table keeps only in-frame clones and is missing some. Found here are around 160,000 clones, about 51% of them singletons; the top ten hold under 0.5%. Specimen: Tregs from blood. The receptor set was obtained from a young man in good health. The CDR3 runs from the conserved cysteine through the conserved F or W. Fields, in order: J gene, clone size, D gene, CDR3 length, V gene, CDR3 protein, CDR3 DNA. A D gene is named only where the DNA matches it firmly. Some rows have no size entry. The others give once, few or many, or a class for an expanded clone.

j_gene: TRBJ1-5
abundance: NA
d_gene: NA
len: 16
v_gene: TRBV4-2
CDR3aa: CASSQASGRGNQPQHF
CDR3nt: TGTGCCAGCAGCCAAGCTTCAGGTCGCGGCAATCAGCCCCAGCATTTT

j_gene: TRBJ1-5
abundance: once
d_gene: NA
len: 14
v_gene: TRBV10-3
CDR3aa: CAISEANQGQPQHF
CDR3nt: TGTGCCATCAGTGAGGCGAATCAGGGTCAGCCCCAGCATTTT

j_gene: TRBJ1-2
abundance: NA
d_gene: TRBD1
len: 14
v_gene: TRBV4-1
CDR3aa: CASSRPDRATGYTF
CDR3nt: TGCGCCAGCAGCCGCCCGGACAGGGCGACTGGCTACACCTTC

j_gene: TRBJ2-3
abundance: NA
d_gene: TRBD2
len: 16
v_gene: TRBV5-1
CDR3aa: CASSRNSGIRSDTQYF
CDR3nt: TGCGCCAGCAGCCGTAATAGCGGGATCAGATCAGATACGCAGTATTTT

j_gene: TRBJ2-7
abundance: few
d_gene: TRBD1
len: 14
v_gene: TRBV29-1
CDR3aa: CSVEEGTGGYEQYF
CDR3nt: TGCAGCGTTGAGGAGGGGACAGGGGGCTACGAGCAGTACTTC

j_gene: TRBJ1-5
abundance: NA
d_gene: TRBD1
len: 14
v_gene: TRBV5-5
CDR3aa: CASSLDRGRQPQHF
CDR3nt: TGTGCCAGCAGCTTGGACAGGGGACGTCAGCCCCAGCATTTT

j_gene: TRBJ2-1
abundance: once
d_gene: NA
len: 13
v_gene: TRBV5-1
CDR3aa: CASTGFSYNEQFF
CDR3nt: TGCGCCAGCACAGGCTTCTCCTACAATGAGCAGTTCTTC

j_gene: TRBJ2-3
abundance: NA
d_gene: NA
len: 15
v_gene: TRBV10-3
CDR3aa: CAIRRGAISTDTQYF
CDR3nt: TGTGCCATCAGACGGGGGGCGATTAGCACAGATACGCAGTATTTT

j_gene: TRBJ1-2
abundance: NA
d_gene: TRBD1
len: 17
v_gene: TRBV9
CDR3aa: CASRGDSFLSGDRGYTF
CDR3nt: TGTGCCAGCAGGGGGGACAGCTTCCTCTCCGGGGACAGGGGCTACACCTTC

j_gene: TRBJ2-5
abundance: NA
d_gene: TRBD2
len: 16
v_gene: TRBV30
CDR3aa: CAWSLGLAGYQETQYF
CDR3nt: TGTGCCTGGAGTTTGGGACTAGCGGGTTATCAAGAGACCCAGTACTTC

j_gene: TRBJ2-3
abundance: NA
d_gene: TRBD1
len: 15
v_gene: TRBV19
CDR3aa: CASSMVRGSTDTQYF
CDR3nt: TGTGCCAGTAGTATGGTCAGGGGGAGCACAGATACGCAGTATTTT

j_gene: TRBJ2-7
abundance: few
d_gene: NA
len: 12
v_gene: TRBV6-6
CDR3aa: CASSSISREQYF
CDR3nt: TGTGCCAGCAGTTCGATAAGCCGGGAGCAGTACTTC

j_gene: TRBJ2-1
abundance: NA
d_gene: TRBD1
len: 20
v_gene: TRBV4-2
CDR3aa: CASSRRRRTGVPLRYNEQFF
CDR3nt: TGTGCCAGCAGCCGAAGAAGGAGGACAGGAGTCCCTTTACGGTACAATGAGCAGTTCTTC

j_gene: TRBJ1-4
abundance: few
d_gene: NA
len: 14
v_gene: TRBV6-5
CDR3aa: CASSAFGGTHLLFF
CDR3nt: TGTGCCAGCAGTGCCTTCGGGGGTACGCATTTGCTGTTTTTT

j_gene: TRBJ1-2
abundance: NA
d_gene: NA
len: 11
v_gene: TRBV20-1
CDR3aa: CSAARTGGYTF
CDR3nt: TGCAGTGCCGCACGCACGGGGGGCTACACCTTC

j_gene: TRBJ2-3
abundance: NA
d_gene: TRBD1
len: 18
v_gene: TRBV4-3
CDR3aa: CASSQDRQYRGEADTQYF
CDR3nt: TGCGCCAGCAGCCAAGATCGTCAGTACAGGGGAGAGGCAGATACGCAGTATTTT

j_gene: TRBJ2-7
abundance: NA
d_gene: TRBD2
len: 15
v_gene: TRBV11-2
CDR3aa: CASSLGLAGSYEQYF
CDR3nt: TGTGCCAGCAGCTTAGGACTAGCGGGGTCCTACGAGCAGTACTTC

j_gene: TRBJ2-5
abundance: many
d_gene: NA
len: 13
v_gene: TRBV2
CDR3aa: CASSHIDSETQYF
CDR3nt: TGTGCCAGCAGTCATATAGATTCGGAGACCCAGTACTTC

j_gene: TRBJ1-2
abundance: NA
d_gene: NA
len: 13
v_gene: TRBV7-2
CDR3aa: CASSLSSDYGYTF
CDR3nt: TGTGCCAGCAGCTTATCCAGTGACTATGGCTACACCTTC

j_gene: TRBJ1-3
abundance: NA
d_gene: NA
len: 12
v_gene: TRBV28
CDR3aa: CASSPSGNTIYF
CDR3nt: TGTGCCAGCAGTCCGTCTGGAAACACCATATATTTT

j_gene: TRBJ1-1
abundance: NA
d_gene: NA
len: 15
v_gene: TRBV25-1
CDR3aa: CASSEAGRSITEAFF
CDR3nt: TGTGCCAGCAGTGAAGCGGGCAGAAGCATCACTGAAGCTTTCTTT

j_gene: TRBJ2-1
abundance: NA
d_gene: NA
len: 13
v_gene: TRBV4-2
CDR3aa: CASSLQGGHEQFF
CDR3nt: TGTGCCAGCAGCCTACAGGGTGGGCATGAGCAGTTCTTC

j_gene: TRBJ2-2
abundance: few
d_gene: TRBD2
len: 16
v_gene: TRBV5-4
CDR3aa: CASSFGLAVNTGELFF
CDR3nt: TGTGCCAGCAGCTTTGGACTAGCGGTTAACACCGGGGAGCTGTTTTTT